Listed below are T cell receptor beta chains from one sample, sequenced in a study of vaccination effects on CD4 cells after COVID-19. These receptors have no identified antigens. Data came from immunoSEQ multiplex PCR; TCRdb stores just in-frame clones and leaves some out. The table has about 41,000 clones, 77% seen once. Sequences were derived from CD4+ T cells from PBMCs cultured with HCoV-NL63 spike peptides, sampled before COVID-19 vaccination. The receptors come from a human donor who received a COVID-19 vaccine. Both conserved end residues are part of each CDR3. D genes are given only for firm matches. Expanded clones get a size class; other rows say once, few or many, or leave the size out.

clone size,D gene,V gene,J gene,CDR3 DNA,CDR3 protein
few,TRBD2,TRBV4-2,TRBJ2-2,TGTGCCAGCAGCCAAGGGGGACTACTTCGGGGGAGAGGGGAGCTGTTTTTT,CASSQGGLLRGRGELFF
-,TRBD1,TRBV6-5,TRBJ1-1,TGTGCCAGCAAAGTTGGGACAGCGAACACTGAAGCTTTCTTT,CASKVGTANTEAFF
few,-,TRBV30,TRBJ2-3,TGTGCCTGGACCCCAAACGGGGGACGCGACACAGATACGCAGTATTTT,CAWTPNGGRDTDTQYF
-,-,TRBV4-3,TRBJ1-2,TGCGCCAGCAGCCAAGTGGGCGACTATGGCTACACCTTC,CASSQVGDYGYTF
once,-,TRBV5-8,TRBJ2-3,TGTGCCAGCCCCTCGTTCCTCTGGGGGCGTAGCACAGATACGCAGTATTTT,CASPSFLWGRSTDTQYF
-,-,TRBV30,TRBJ2-1,TGTGCCTGGAGTGTACTAGGACTACCCGGGGACAATGAGCAGTTCTTC,CAWSVLGLPGDNEQFF
-,-,TRBV18,TRBJ1-1,TGTGCCAGCTCACCACGCGAAGTGAACACTGAAGCTTTCTTT,CASSPREVNTEAFF
-,TRBD1,TRBV11-2,TRBJ1-3,TGTGCCAGCAGCCCGGGACAGTGGAGCTCTGGAAACACCATATATTTT,CASSPGQWSSGNTIYF
few,-,TRBV20-1,TRBJ1-1,TGCAGTGCTCCCAGGGGCACTGAAGCTTTCTTT,CSAPRGTEAFF
-,TRBD1,TRBV9,TRBJ1-4,TGTGCCAGCAGCCCCACAGGGGGCACGAGGGGAGAAAAACTGTTTTTT,CASSPTGGTRGEKLFF
-,TRBD1,TRBV19,TRBJ2-5,TGTGCCAGTTCGGACAGGGCGCGGGAGACCCAGTACTTC,CASSDRARETQYF
-,-,TRBV19,TRBJ2-1,TGTGCCAGTAGTCTGTCTATTCCCGGGTTCGGCGACAATGAGCAGTTCTTC,CASSLSIPGFGDNEQFF
few,-,TRBV6-6,TRBJ1-4,TGTGCCAGTTCCCGAGACGAAAAACTGTTTTTT,CASSRDEKLFF
-,-,TRBV6-2/TRBV6-3,TRBJ2-1,TGTGCCAGCAGTTTTCAACGGGACATCTACAATGAGCAGTTCTTC,CASSFQRDIYNEQFF
-,-,TRBV18,TRBJ2-2,TGTGCCAGCTCACCACCGTCCCGGGCGGACACCGGGGAGCTGTTTTTT,CASSPPSRADTGELFF
-,TRBD2,TRBV15,TRBJ2-1,TGTGCCACCAGCAGACAAGCGGGAACCTACAATGAGCAGTTCTTC,CATSRQAGTYNEQFF
-,-,TRBV4-1,TRBJ2-6,TGCGCCAGCAGCCAAGATCCGGTAAGCTCTGGGGCCAACGTCCTGACTTTC,CASSQDPVSSGANVLTF
-,TRBD2,TRBV18,TRBJ2-1,TGTGCCAGCTCGACAGGAGCTCTCCTAGCGGGGGAATCCTACAATGAGCAGTTCTTC,CASSTGALLAGESYNEQFF